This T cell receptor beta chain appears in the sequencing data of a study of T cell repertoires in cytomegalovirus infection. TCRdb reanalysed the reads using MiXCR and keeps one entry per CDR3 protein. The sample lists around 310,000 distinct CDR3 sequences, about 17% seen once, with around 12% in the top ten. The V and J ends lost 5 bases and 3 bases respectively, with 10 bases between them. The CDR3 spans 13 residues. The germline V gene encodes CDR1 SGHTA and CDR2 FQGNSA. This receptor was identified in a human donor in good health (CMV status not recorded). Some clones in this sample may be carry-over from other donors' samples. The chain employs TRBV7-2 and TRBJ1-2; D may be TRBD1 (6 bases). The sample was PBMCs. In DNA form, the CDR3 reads TGTGCCAGCAGCCCGACAGGCCACTATGGCTACACCTTC. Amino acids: CASSPTGHYGYTF.